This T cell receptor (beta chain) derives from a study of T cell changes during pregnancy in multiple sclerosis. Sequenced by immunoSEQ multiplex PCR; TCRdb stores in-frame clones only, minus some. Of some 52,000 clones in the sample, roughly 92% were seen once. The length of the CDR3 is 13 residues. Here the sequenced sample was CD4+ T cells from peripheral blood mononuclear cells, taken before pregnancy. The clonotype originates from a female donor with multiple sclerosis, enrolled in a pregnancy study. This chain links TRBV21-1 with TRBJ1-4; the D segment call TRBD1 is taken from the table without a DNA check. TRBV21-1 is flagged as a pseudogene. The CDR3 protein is CASSKETGEKLFF. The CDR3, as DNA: TGTGCCAGCAGCAAAGAGACAGGCGAAAAACTGTTTTTT.